These T cell receptor beta chains were read from a single sample in a study of radiation and T cells in renal cell carcinoma. Sequenced by immunoSEQ multiplex PCR; TCRdb stores in-frame clones only, minus some. The sample contains approximately 12,000 clones, less than 75% of which appear only once. Sequenced here: tumor tissue, sampled from a patient whose treatment was nephrectomy without radiotherapy. These TCRs come from a woman of 80 years or more with renal cell carcinoma. Each CDR3 is given with its conserved first and last residue. A D gene is named only where the DNA matches it firmly. Not every row has a clone size; where given, it reads once, few, many or a size class.

J gene	V gene	clone size	D gene	CDR3 DNA	CDR3 protein
TRBJ1-5	TRBV7-6	few	TRBD1	TGTGCCAGCAGCCTACGGACAGGGTCGGATCAGCCCCAGCATTTT	CASSLRTGSDQPQHF
TRBJ1-1	TRBV2	-	-	TGTGCCAGCCCTCGGGCGGAACCGAACACTGAAGCTTTCTTT	CASPRAEPNTEAFF
TRBJ2-5	TRBV5-4	-	TRBD1	TGTGCCAGCAGCTTGAACAGGGGTCACCAAGAGACCCAGTACTTC	CASSLNRGHQETQYF
TRBJ1-1	TRBV7-9	-	-	TGTGCCAGCACCGCCTTCATCACTGAAGCTTTCTTT	CASTAFITEAFF
TRBJ1-1	TRBV19	-	-	TGTGCCAGTAGTATTATGGTATATCACATCCAGGGGATTACGCTTCACACTGAAGCTTTCTTT	CASSIMVYHIQGITLHTEAFF
TRBJ1-5	TRBV9	-	TRBD1	TGTGCCAGCAGCGTAGGGGCAGGGGGCGTCCAGCCCCAGCATTTT	CASSVGAGGVQPQHF
TRBJ2-2	TRBV5-8	-	-	TGTGCCAGCAGCTTTTCAGTAAACACCGGGGAGCTGTTTTTT	CASSFSVNTGELFF
TRBJ1-5	TRBV19	few	-	TGTGCCAGTGTCTACAGGGTCGGTCCGAATCAGCCCCAGCATTTT	CASVYRVGPNQPQHF
TRBJ2-3	TRBV10-3	-	-	TGTGCCATCAGTGTCTCCGGGGGTAGCACAGATACGCAGTATTTT	CAISVSGGSTDTQYF
TRBJ1-1	TRBV10-3	-	-	TGTGCCATCAGGATGAACACTGAAGCTTTCTTT	CAIRMNTEAFF
TRBJ2-7	TRBV11-1	-	-	TGTGCCAGCAGCAAACCCTTGATGCCCTACGAGCAGTACTTC	CASSKPLMPYEQYF
TRBJ1-6	TRBV19	large	-	TGTGCCAGTAGTGGCGGAGCTCTGGACTATTCACCCCTCCACTTT	CASSGGALDYSPLHF
TRBJ1-3	TRBV6-5	-	-	TGTGCCAGCAGTTATCGCCAGTCTGGAAACACCATATATTTT	CASSYRQSGNTIYF
TRBJ1-1	TRBV19	-	-	TGTGCCAGTAGGGAGGGGGGAGGCACTGAAGCTTTCTTT	CASREGGGTEAFF